A single sample gave rise to the 2 T cell receptor beta chains below, sequenced in a study of T cell clonality in common variable immunodeficiency. Findings and caveats of the study: Fewer deletions and N-nucleotide insertions were reportedly seen in common variable immunodeficiency TCR beta sequences.

These receptors' targets are unknown. Generated by immunoSEQ multiplex PCR, the TCRdb table keeps only in-frame clones and is missing some. This sample has 15,000 to 20,000 clones, each found more than once. Source material: peripheral blood mononuclear cells. Every receptor here comes from a human donor with common variable immunodeficiency.

By share, this clone ranks as medium-sized. The CDR3 is cut off 3 residues early in the read; its end comes from the germline J gene. The chain uses TRBV29-1 and TRBJ1-1; TRBD1 matches 7 bases. Germline-derived CDR1 and CDR2 are SQVTM and ANQGSEA. With V trimmed by 5 bases and J by 1 base, 7 bases remained unmatched. The CDR3 consists of 14 residues. CDR3 DNA (partial): TGCAGCGTTCTGATACAGGGGAGGAACACTGAA. It codes for CSVLIQGRNTE. The entire CDR3 protein is CSVLIQGRNTEAFF.

By proportion, this clone is medium-sized. With the read ending 3 residues before the CDR3 end, the germline J gene is used to fill in that end. The V and J genes are TRBV29-1 and TRBJ2-3; 10 nucleotides line up with TRBD2. Germline loops: CDR1 SQVTM, CDR2 ANQGSEA. This CDR3 has 14 amino acids. The J segment lost 4 bases and the V segment lost 2 bases, leaving 3 bases of the junction unmatched. CDR3 sequence: CSVEYSGRADTQYF. Partial CDR3 DNA: TGCAGCGTTGAATACAGCGGGAGGGCAGATACG.